This T cell receptor beta chain was identified in a study of graft-versus-host responses after intestinal transplantation (dated by TCRdb to the early 2020s). Turning to the overall study: Recipients received multivisceral, liver-intestinal, or isolated intestinal transplants. After intestinal transplantation, graft-versus-host and host-versus-graft alloreactive T cell clones in the graft, circulation and bone marrow were tracked using bulk TCR-beta CDR3 sequencing. Anti-thymocyte globulin induction was given to all recipients, followed by maintenance tacrolimus and steroids for two to four years. A cohort of 24 intestinal transplant recipients, including one retransplant, was enrolled, and a few patients lacking pretransplant specimens were excluded. Alloreactive clones were identified by sequencing pre-transplant mixed lymphocyte reaction products and comparing them with unstimulated pre-transplant donor and recipient T cells. Donor T cell macrochimerism was defined as a peak of at least 4% donor T cells among recipient peripheral blood mononuclear cells. Samples from a few later patients were sequenced in-house on an Illumina MiSeq with MiXCR processing rather than by the commercial service.

According to the study, the label for this sample's time point signals: cells obtained before transplantation from donor or recipient. CD3+CD4+ and CD3+CD8+ populations were FACS-sorted from unstimulated pre-transplant donor and recipient cells taken from spleen or lymph nodes. Receptor amplification or capture employed the immunoSEQ multiplex PCR assay. In most patients, genomic DNA was isolated using the Qiagen DNeasy Blood and Tissue Kit and sent frozen to Adaptive Biotechnologies for TCR sequencing. High-throughput TCR-beta CDR3 sequencing of genomic DNA from most patients was performed by Adaptive Biotechnologies. The authors' pipeline ran thus. Adaptive's ImmunoSEQ software supplied the TCR sequencing data for 15 to 20 patients, while MiXCR and VDJtools were used to process a few other patients. To correct CD4 versus CD8 sorting errors, sequences present in both subsets at a frequency ratio below 5:1 were removed. CDR3 nucleotide sequences shared between donor and recipient were removed because the origin of such sequences could not be assigned. To count as alloreactive, a clone needed at least 2-fold expansion over unstimulated cells and a minimum CFSE-low frequency of 0.002% (template counts) or 0.001% (read counts). Clones were considered mappable if detected in sequenced pre-transplant spleen, lymph node, or MLR CFSE-low populations of the donor or recipient. The cumulative frequency of alloreactive clones was calculated as a percentage of all sequences, weighted by copy number. The table comes from immuneACCESS by way of TCRdb, which keeps in-frame sequences with V and J called. Part of the clones is missing from these tables; in studies checked, under half for an unresolved V gene and the rest for unknown reasons. Clone size and the V and J calls come from that table; the DNA yielded D and trimming. Across this sample there are roughly 100,000 clones, with 90% to 95% seen only once. In total, the top ten clones hold 1% to 1.5% of the sample.

Overall study outcomes, separate from this receptor: In patients with donor T cell macrochimerism, the allografts had high GvH to HvG T cell clonal ratios. GvH clones were found in recipient bone marrow, and some of the GvH clones appeared earlier in ileal mucosa or blood, which is consistent with an intestinal mucosal origin. The relatively low number and heterogeneity of intestinal transplant patients limited the conclusions. Early after transplant, peak levels of circulating GvH clones were found to be associated with declines in HvG clones.

CDR1 and CDR2 were assigned from the germline V gene as SQVTM and ANQGSEA. V loses 4 bases of germline sequence and J loses 2 bases, and the interval between the two ends is 9 bases. Including cysteine and phenylalanine, the CDR3 has 12 amino acids. Only the CDR3 part of the read is kept: 36 bases, read in frame from the first base. This clone appeared a single time. Its antigen is not yet known. No much larger clone exists at a distance of one base, and base qualities are not known. The chain was built from TRBV29-1 and TRBJ2-7; the D gene lacks a confident call. This sequence was found in a human donor who received an intestinal transplant. This specimen was unstimulated CD8+ T cells sorted from spleen or lymph node cells, taken before intestinal transplant. CDR3 sequence: CSVVDKTYEQYF. The bases read TGCAGCGTTGTAGACAAAACCTACGAGCAGTACTTC.